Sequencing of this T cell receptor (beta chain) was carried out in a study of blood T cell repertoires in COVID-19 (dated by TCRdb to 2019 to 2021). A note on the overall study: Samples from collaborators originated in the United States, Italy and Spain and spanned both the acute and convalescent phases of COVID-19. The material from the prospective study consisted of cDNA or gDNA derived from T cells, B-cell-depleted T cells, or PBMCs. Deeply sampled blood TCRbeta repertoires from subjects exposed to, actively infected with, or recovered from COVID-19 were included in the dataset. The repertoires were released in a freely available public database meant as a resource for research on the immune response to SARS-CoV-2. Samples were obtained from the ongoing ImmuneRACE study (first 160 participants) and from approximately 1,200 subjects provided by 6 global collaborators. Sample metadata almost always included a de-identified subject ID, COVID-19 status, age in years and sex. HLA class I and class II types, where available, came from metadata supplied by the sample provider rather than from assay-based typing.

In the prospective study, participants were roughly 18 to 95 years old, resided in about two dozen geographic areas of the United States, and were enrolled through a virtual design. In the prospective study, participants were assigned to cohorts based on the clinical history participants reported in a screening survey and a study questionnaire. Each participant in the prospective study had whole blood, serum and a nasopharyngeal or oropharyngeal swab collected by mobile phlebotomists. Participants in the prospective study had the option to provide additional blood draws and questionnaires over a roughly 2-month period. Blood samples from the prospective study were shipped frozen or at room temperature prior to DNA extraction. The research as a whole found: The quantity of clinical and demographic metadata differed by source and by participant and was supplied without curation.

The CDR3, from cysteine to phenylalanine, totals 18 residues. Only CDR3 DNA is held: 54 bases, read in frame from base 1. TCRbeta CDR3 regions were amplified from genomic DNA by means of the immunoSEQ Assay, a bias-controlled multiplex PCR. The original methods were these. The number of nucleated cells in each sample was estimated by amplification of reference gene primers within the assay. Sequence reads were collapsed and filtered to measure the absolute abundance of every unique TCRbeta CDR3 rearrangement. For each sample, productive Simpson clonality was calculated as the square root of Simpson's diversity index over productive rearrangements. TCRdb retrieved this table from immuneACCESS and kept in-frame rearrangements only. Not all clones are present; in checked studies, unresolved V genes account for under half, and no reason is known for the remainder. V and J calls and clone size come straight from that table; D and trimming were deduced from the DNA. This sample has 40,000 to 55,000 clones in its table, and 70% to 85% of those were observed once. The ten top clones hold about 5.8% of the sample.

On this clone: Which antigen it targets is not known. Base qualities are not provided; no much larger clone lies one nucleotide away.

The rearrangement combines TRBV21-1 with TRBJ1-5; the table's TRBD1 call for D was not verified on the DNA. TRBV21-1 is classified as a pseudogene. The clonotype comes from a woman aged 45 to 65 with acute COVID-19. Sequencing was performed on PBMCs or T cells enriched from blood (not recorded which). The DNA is TGTGCCAGCAGCAAATCAGGTTACAAAGACAGGGAGAATCAGCCCCAGCATTTT. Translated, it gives CASSKSGYKDRENQPQHF.